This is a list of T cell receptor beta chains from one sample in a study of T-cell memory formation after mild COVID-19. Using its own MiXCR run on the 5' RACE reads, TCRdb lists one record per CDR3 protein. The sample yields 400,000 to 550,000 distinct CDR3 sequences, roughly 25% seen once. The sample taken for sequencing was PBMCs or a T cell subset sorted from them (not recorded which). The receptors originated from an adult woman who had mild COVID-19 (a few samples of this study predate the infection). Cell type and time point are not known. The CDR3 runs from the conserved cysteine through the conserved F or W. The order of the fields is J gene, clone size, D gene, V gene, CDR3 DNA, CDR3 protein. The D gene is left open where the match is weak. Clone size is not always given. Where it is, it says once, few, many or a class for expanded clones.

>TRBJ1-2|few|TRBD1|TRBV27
TGTGCCAGCAGTCTTCATGTGGGGACAGGAGACTATGGCTACACCTTC
CASSLHVGTGDYGYTF
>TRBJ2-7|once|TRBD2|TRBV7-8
TGTGCCAGCAGCTCCCAGCGGGGAAAGACCTACGAGCAGTACTTC
CASSSQRGKTYEQYF
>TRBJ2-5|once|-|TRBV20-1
TGCAGTGCTAGCGGAGGGCAGGGTAGGAAAGAGACCCAGTACTTC
CSASGGQGRKETQYF
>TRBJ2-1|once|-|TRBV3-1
TGTGCCAGCAGCCAAGTTTCGGGGGCTGAGCAGTTCTTC
CASSQVSGAEQFF
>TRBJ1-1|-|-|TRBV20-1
TGCAGTGCCTTCCGGACAGAAGTTTATGCTTTCTTT
CSAFRTEVYAFF
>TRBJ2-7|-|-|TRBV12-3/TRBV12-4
TGTGCCAGCAGCCCCAAGGGACATCTCTACGAGCAGTACTTC
CASSPKGHLYEQYF
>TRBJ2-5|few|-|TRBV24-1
TGTGCCACCAGTAGAGGGGGAGAGACCCAGTACTTC
CATSRGGETQYF
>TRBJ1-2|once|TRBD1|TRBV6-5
TGTGCCAGCAGTTACGGGGGGACAGTTTATGGCTACACCTTC
CASSYGGTVYGYTF
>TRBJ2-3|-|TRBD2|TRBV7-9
TGTGCCAGCAGGAACTATCCAAGCGGGAGGGACACAGATACGCAGTATTTT
CASRNYPSGRDTDTQYF
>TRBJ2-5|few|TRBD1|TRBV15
TGTGCCACCAGCAGATCCGGGACAGGGGGCGTTTTAATAGAGACCCAGTACTTC
CATSRSGTGGVLIETQYF
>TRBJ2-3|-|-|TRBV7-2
TGTGCCAGCAGCTTGGACGGATCTAGCACAGATACGCAGTATTTT
CASSLDGSSTDTQYF
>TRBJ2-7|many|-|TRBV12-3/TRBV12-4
TGTGCCAGCAGATCGAGGGGATCCTACGAGCAGTACTTC
CASRSRGSYEQYF
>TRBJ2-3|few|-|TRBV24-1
TGTGCCACCAGTGATTTCGGGTTCACAGATACGCAGTATTTT
CATSDFGFTDTQYF
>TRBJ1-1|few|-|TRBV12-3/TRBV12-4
TGTGCCAGCAGTTCACAGGGAGGAGCTGAAGCTTTCTTT
CASSSQGGAEAFF
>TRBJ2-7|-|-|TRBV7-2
TGTGCCAGCAGCTACCCTCGCGGGGCTTTTTACGAGCAGTACTTC
CASSYPRGAFYEQYF
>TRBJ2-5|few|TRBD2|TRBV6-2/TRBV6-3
TGTGCCAGCAGTTACGAGGGGCCGTCTAGCGGGAGTTTCGAAGAGACCCAGTACTTC
CASSYEGPSSGSFEETQYF
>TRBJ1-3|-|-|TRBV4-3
TGCGCCAGCAGCCAAGGAACGGGGTTGGGGGACACCATATATTTT
CASSQGTGLGDTIYF
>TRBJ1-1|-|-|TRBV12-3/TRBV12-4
TGTGCCAGCAGTTTGACAGGCCCCGGGAACACTGAAGCTTTCTTT
CASSLTGPGNTEAFF
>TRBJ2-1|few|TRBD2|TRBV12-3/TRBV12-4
TGTGCCAGCAGAACTAGCGTCTCCTACAATGAGCAGTTCTTC
CASRTSVSYNEQFF
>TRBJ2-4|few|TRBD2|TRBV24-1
TGTGCCACCAGTGATGTAGCGGGAGGCGACATTCAGTACTTC
CATSDVAGGDIQYF
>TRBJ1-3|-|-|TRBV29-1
TGCAGCGTTGGTGGGTCGGGCTCTGGAAACACCATATATTTT
CSVGGSGSGNTIYF
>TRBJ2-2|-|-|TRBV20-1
TGCAGTGCTGGGAGAGCTCCGGGACCAAACACCGGGGAGCTGTTTTTT
CSAGRAPGPNTGELFF
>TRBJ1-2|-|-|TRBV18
TGTGCCAGCTCACCGGAACGGTCTAACTATGGCTACACCTTC
CASSPERSNYGYTF